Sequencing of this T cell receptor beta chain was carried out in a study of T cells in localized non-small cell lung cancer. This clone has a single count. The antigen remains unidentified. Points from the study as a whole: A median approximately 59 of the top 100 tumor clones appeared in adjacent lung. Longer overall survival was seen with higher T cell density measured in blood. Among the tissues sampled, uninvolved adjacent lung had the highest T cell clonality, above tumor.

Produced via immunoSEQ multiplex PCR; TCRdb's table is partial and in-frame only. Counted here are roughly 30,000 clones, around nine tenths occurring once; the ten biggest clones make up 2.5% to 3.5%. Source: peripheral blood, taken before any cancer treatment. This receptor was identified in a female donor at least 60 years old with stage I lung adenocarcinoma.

The CDR3 DNA is TGTGCCAGCTCACTGCCGGAGTCAGATACGCAGTATTTT. Its translation: CASSLPESDTQYF. V gene TRBV18 combines with J gene TRBJ2-3; D remains ambiguous. Germline V gene lookup returns CDR1 KGHSH and CDR2 LQKENI. The CDR3 covers 13 residues. V lost 4 bases, J lost 4 bases, and 9 bases lay in between.